This TCR beta chain was obtained from a study of blood T cells in healthy people across ages. Study information: About one barcoded beta molecule per two T cells was the capture yield of template switching.

This CDR3 has 14 residues. With 3 bases clipped from V and 14 bases from J, the junction kept 7 bases outside the gene matches. Germline values: CDR1 KGHSH, CDR2 LQKENI. Total RNA, at least 6 micrograms per sample, came from PBMCs. PCR was performed a second time for about 6 to 12 cycles using a sample-barcoded 5' primer and a J-beta primer mix. At least 2.5 million CDR3-containing paired-end reads were obtained per sample. A single record per CDR3 protein comes from TCRdb applying MiXCR to the 5' RACE reads. The sample holds 1.5 million to 2 million distinct CDR3 sequences, 49% seen once. Sample: blood. The receptor was derived from a woman between 40 and 55 years old in good health. The chain is built from TRBV18 and TRBJ1-6, with TRBD1 identical over 10 bases. CDR3 bases: TGTGCCAGCTCACCGACCGGGACAGGGGAAACCCTCCACTTT. Amino acids: CASSPTGTGETLHF.